The 12 T cell receptor beta chains below were found in one sample sequenced in a study of T cells after yellow fever vaccination. In TCRdb, the 5' RACE reads were re-called with MiXCR into one record per CDR3 protein. The sample records some 160,000 distinct CDR3 sequences, about a tenth being singletons. The material was CD8+ T cells sorted from PBMCs, obtained 45 days after the yellow fever booster vaccination. These TCRs come from a young man who received the YFV17D yellow fever vaccine.

This clonotype was observed many times. The rearrangement joins TRBV6-2 or TRBV6-3 to TRBJ2-5; D is undetermined. The CDR3 is 14 amino acids. V lost 2 bases and J 2 bases, leaving 9 bases between the germline ends. Germline V gene lookup returns CDR1 MNHEY and CDR2 SVGEGT. This chain's CDR3 is CASSYGSHQETQYF. In DNA form, the CDR3 reads TGTGCCAGCAGTTACGGGTCTCATCAAGAGACCCAGTACTTC.

The chain couples TRBV5-1 to TRBJ2-5, with D possibly matching TRBD1 (6 bases). Trimming cost V 5 bases and J 5 bases, with 19 bases left between them. Germline V gene lookup returns CDR1 SGHRS and CDR2 YFSETQ. The CDR3 is made up of 15 amino acids. The CDR3 loop is CASSPGKGVWETQYF. CDR3 in DNA: TGCGCCAGCAGTCCCGGGAAGGGGGTATGGGAGACCCAGTACTTC. Filled out from reference TRBV5-1 and TRBJ2-5, the complete variable domain reads KAGVTQTPRYLIKTRGQQVTLSCSPISGHRSVSWYQQTPGQGLQFLFEYFSETQRNKGNFPGRFSGRQFSNSRSEMNVSTLELGDSALYLCASSPGKGVWETQYFGPGTRLLVL.

The chain combines TRBV28 with TRBJ1-1; no definite D call. V lost 5 bases and J 5 bases, leaving 12 bases between the germline ends. CDR3 length: 13 amino acids. Per the germline V gene, CDR1 is MDHEN and CDR2 is SYDVKM. CDR3 nucleotide sequence: TGTGCCAGCAGTCCTCACCCGGGGACTGAAGCTTTCTTT. It is translated as CASSPHPGTEAFF.

This clonotype was counted a few times. The chain combines TRBV7-8 with TRBJ1-4; no definite D call. Germline V lookup: CDR1 SGHVS, CDR2 FQNEAQ. This CDR3 contains 13 residues. V was shortened by 1 base and J by 12 bases, with 12 bases between the two germline ends. Written as DNA, the CDR3 is TGTGCCAGCAGCTTAGGAGGAGGAAGCGAACTGTTTTTT. Protein: CASSLGGGSELFF.

This clonotype has a handful of counts. This chain joins TRBV7-9 and TRBJ2-1; no clear D. V was cut by 2 bases and J by 4 bases, with 12 bases left in between. The CDR3 is 15 amino acids. Germline V CDR1 and CDR2: SEHNR, FQNEAQ (reference sequence). CDR3 protein: CASSLPPVGYNEQFF. DNA for the CDR3: TGTGCCAGCAGCTTACCCCCGGTGGGGTACAATGAGCAGTTCTTC.

The table lists this clonotype with many counts. This sequence joins TRBV28 and TRBJ2-1; D gene unclear. The CDR3 spans 11 residues. V gave up 5 bases and J gave up 7 bases, with 6 bases separating them. CDR1 is MDHEN, CDR2 SYDVKM, per germline. The CDR3, as DNA: TGTGCCAGCAGTAAAGGGAATGAGCAGTTCTTC. This codes for CASSKGNEQFF.

This clonotype was picked up many times. The chain is built from TRBV20-1 and TRBJ2-4; D call uncertain. This CDR3 has 15 residues. The germline V gene encodes CDR1 DFQATT and CDR2 SNEGSKA (reference sequence). V was shortened by 0 bases and J by 0 bases, with 9 bases between the two germline ends. Written as DNA, the CDR3 is TGCAGTGCTAGAGATCTTGCCTTAGCCAAAAACATTCAGTACTTC. Translated, it gives CSARDLALAKNIQYF.

This chain connects TRBV25-1 to TRBJ1-1; D not resolved. Per germline, CDR1 MGHDK and CDR2 SYGVNS. Trimming took off 4 bases at V and 7 bases at J, with 7 bases between the two ends. The CDR3 extends over 11 amino acids. DNA for the CDR3: TGTGCCAGCAGTGGGCAGTATGAAGCTTTCTTT. Translating gives CASSGQYEAFF.

This clonotype was observed a few times. The chain joins TRBV10-3 to TRBJ1-3, with D unclear. The CDR3 has 15 amino acids. In germline, CDR1 is ENHRY, CDR2 SYGVKD. The V end lost 0 bases, the J end lost 2 bases, and 8 bases lay between the germline ends. Written as DNA, the CDR3 is TGTGCCATCAGTGAGTCACGGACCCCTGGAAACACCATATATTTT. Its translation is CAISESRTPGNTIYF.

The rearrangement uses TRBV10-3 and TRBJ2-7, with D perhaps being TRBD1 or TRBD2 (5 bases each). The CDR3 runs 14 residues. Germline-derived CDR1 and CDR2 are ENHRY and SYGVKD. V lost 5 bases and J lost 2, with 13 bases in between. The CDR3 DNA is TGTGCCATCAGTACCGGGACGGAGGCCTACGAGCAGTACGTC. Protein: CAISTGTEAYEQYV.

At least ten counts were recorded for this clonotype. This chain connects TRBV27 to TRBJ1-5; TRBD1 aligns across 9 bases. The CDR3 is 15 residues long. V dropped 0 bases and J dropped 6; count of bases not matched to a gene: 3. Germline assignment: CDR1 MNHEY and CDR2 SMNVEV (reference sequence). The CDR3 coding sequence is TGTGCCAGCAGTTTATCAGGGACAGGGATTCAGCCCCAGCATTTT. Protein product: CASSLSGTGIQPQHF.

This clonotype was recorded at least ten times. This chain joins TRBV7-6 and TRBJ1-3, with a possible D match to TRBD1 (5 bases). Trimming pared 5 bases from V and 8 bases from J, leaving 25 bases between. The CDR3 totals 17 residues. Germline V gene sequence: CDR1 SGHVS, CDR2 FNYEAQ. CDR3 sequence reads: CASSPSGGYMGAHTIYF. Here the CDR3 DNA reads TGTGCCAGCAGCCCTAGCGGGGGGTACATGGGTGCCCACACCATATATTTT.